A single sample gave rise to the 14 T cell receptor beta chains below, sequenced in a study of long-term antiretroviral therapy in people with HIV. At survey level, the immunoSEQ assay was run in its v3.0 version. TCRdb keeps only in-frame clones here, not all; method: immunoSEQ multiplex PCR. Found here are fewer than 35,000 clones, approximately 97% of them singletons; the top ten hold approximately 3%. The sequencing here drew on unsorted PBMCs, taken 6.9 years after starting antiretroviral therapy. The receptors originated from a man under 40 with HIV.

The CDR3 is CASSVDSGQNELRNTIYF. The DNA of the CDR3 is TGTGCCAGCAGCGTAGATAGTGGGCAGAATGAATTGCGAAACACCATATATTTT. The genes are TRBV9 and TRBJ1-3; no firm D call. Trimming took 0 bases from V and 5 from J, leaving 21 bases between them. Germline lookup yields CDR1 SGDLS and CDR2 YYNGEE. This CDR3 is 18 amino acids long.

The rearrangement uses TRBV21-1 and TRBJ1-6. TRBV21-1 is marked as a pseudogene. The CDR3 consists of 15 residues. In nucleotides, the CDR3 is TGTGCCAGGGGGGGGTCGAGCTCCTATAATTCACCCCTCCACTTT. It yields the protein CARGGSSSYNSPLHF.

The chain links TRBV19 to TRBJ2-1; 9 nucleotides agree with TRBD2. Trimming cost V 3 bases and J 7 bases; bases outside gene matches: 7. In germline, CDR1 is LNHDA, CDR2 SQIVND (reference sequence). The CDR3 sequence is 15 residues long. The CDR3 reads CASSIRSGGLNEQFF. The CDR3 region has the DNA TGTGCCAGTAGTATTAGGAGCGGGGGGTTAAATGAGCAGTTCTTC.

Details on this clone: A read error may produce the germline difference seen at one junction end. This rearrangement joins TRBV5-6 to TRBJ1-5; D call uncertain. CDR1 is SGHDT, CDR2 YYEEEE, per germline. This CDR3 region has 16 residues. The CDR3 is CASSFYGRSSDQPQHF. The CDR3 nucleotides read TGTGCCAGCAGCTTTTACGGCAGGAGTAGCGATCAGCCCCAGCATTTT.

V usage is TRBV19 and J usage is TRBJ1-1, with D tentatively TRBD1 (5 bases). The V gene lost 1 base and the J gene lost 6 bases, with 9 bases spanning the gap. The CDR3 is 13 amino acids. Germline V gene lookup returns CDR1 LNHDA and CDR2 SQIVND (reference sequence). The CDR3 protein is CASSIGTHAEAFF. The CDR3, as DNA: TGTGCCAGTAGTATAGGGACACACGCTGAAGCTTTCTTT. Complete variable domain (other parts from reference TRBV19 and TRBJ1-1): DGGITQSPKYLFRKEGQNVTLSCEQNLNHDAMYWYRQDPGQGLRLIYYSQIVNDFQKGDIAEGYSVSREKKESFPLTVTSAQKNPTAFYLCASSIGTHAEAFFGQGTRLTVV.

The rearrangement links TRBV4-1 to TRBJ2-2, with D perhaps matching TRBD2 (6 bases). The CDR3 runs 15 residues. The V end lost 6 bases, the J end lost 4 bases, and 15 bases lay between the germline ends. Germline V gene lookup returns CDR1 MGHRA and CDR2 YSYEKL. The CDR3 loop is CASSLMGLGTGELFF. The CDR3 DNA reads as TGCGCCAGCAGTCTTATGGGACTGGGCACCGGGGAGCTGTTTTTT.

This chain uses TRBV13 with TRBJ2-3; 11 positions agree with TRBD2. This CDR3 spans 17 amino acids. From germline, CDR1 is PRHDT and CDR2 FYEKMQ (reference sequence). V was pared by 3 bases and J by 2 bases, with 7 bases of the junction left unmatched. CDR3: CASSFDSGGAYTDTQYF. The CDR3 DNA sequence: TGTGCCAGCAGCTTTGATAGCGGGGGGGCTTACACAGATACGCAGTATTTT.

The table lists this clone with a count of one. The chain links TRBV2 to TRBJ2-7, with D possibly being TRBD1 or TRBD2 (5 bases each). The CDR3 is 14 residues long. Trimming stripped 5 bases from V and 0 bases from J, with 11 bases between. The V gene's germline CDR1 is SNHLY and CDR2 FYNNEI. The CDR3 nucleotides read TGTGCCAGCAGTCCGGGACGGTTCTCCTACGAGCAGTACTTC. This sequence encodes CASSPGRFSYEQYF.

V is TRBV5-4 and J is TRBJ1-3; D perhaps matches TRBD1 (6 bases). The germline gives CDR1 SGHNT, CDR2 YYREEE (reference sequence). CDR3 length: 16 amino acids. V lost 4 bases and J lost 4, with 18 bases in between. The DNA for the CDR3 is TGTGCCAGCAGCACGCCGGGGGGGCTGGCAGGAAACACCATATATTTT. Its protein is CASSTPGGLAGNTIYF.

The chain carries TRBV7-9 and TRBJ1-2; D possibly corresponds to TRBD1 (5 bases). CDR3 size: 16 residues. The germline V gene encodes CDR1 SEHNR and CDR2 FQNEAQ (reference sequence). The V and J ends lost 4 bases and 2 bases respectively, with 17 bases between them. DNA for the CDR3: TGTGCCAGCAGCTCACTTCTAGGGACGGCGAACTATGGCTACACCTTC. It is translated as CASSSLLGTANYGYTF.

This chain uses TRBV2 with TRBJ2-3; perhaps TRBD2 as D (6 bases). Germline V gene lookup returns CDR1 SNHLY and CDR2 FYNNEI. The CDR3 consists of 14 residues. The V end lost 5 bases, the J end lost 6 bases, and 15 bases lay between the germline ends. The CDR3 is CASSLRGGADTQYF. CDR3 DNA: TGTGCCAGCAGTTTGCGGGGCGGGGCCGATACGCAGTATTTT.

The chain employs TRBV4-3 and TRBJ2-1; maybe TRBD2 (6 bases). Trimming shortened V by 4 bases and J by 4 bases, and 11 bases separated the two germline ends. The germline V gene encodes CDR1 LGHNA and CDR2 YSLEER. The CDR3 has 14 amino acids. CDR3 sequence reads: CASSRLGEYNEQFF. The DNA of the CDR3 is TGCGCCAGCAGCCGACTAGGAGAGTACAATGAGCAGTTCTTC.

The J gene is TRBJ2-2, the V gene TRBV4-3; D uncertain. Germline V gene lookup returns CDR1 LGHNA and CDR2 YSLEER. The CDR3 consists of 14 residues. Trimming stripped 0 bases from V and 3 bases from J, with 5 bases between. Here the CDR3 DNA reads TGCGCCAGCAGCCAAGACCGGGACACCGGGGAGCTGTTTTTT. Protein sequence: CASSQDRDTGELFF.

The rearrangement uses TRBV21-1 and TRBJ2-7. TRBV21-1 corresponds to a pseudogene. The CDR3 has 16 residues. The CDR3 sequence is CASSKAAWVGDYEQYF. In nucleotides, the CDR3 is TGTGCCAGCAGCAAAGCGGCGTGGGTGGGGGACTACGAGCAGTACTTC.